This T cell receptor beta chain was sequenced in a study of T cell responses to AZD1222 COVID-19 vaccine. Method: immunoSEQ multiplex PCR; TCRdb's copy keeps in-frame clones and lacks some. The repertoire consists of around 170,000 clones, with under 95% occurring once and the leading ten covering 0.99%. Study observations and caveats: Clonal diversity may have been underestimated, and the donors were mostly white British, with more females than males. Spike-spanning, vaccine-associated CD4 TCRs were dominant at 160-218 and 743-854.

The germline V gene has CDR1 MNHEY and CDR2 SVGAGI. Trimming stripped 7 bases from V and 2 bases from J, with 8 bases between. The CDR3 runs to 12 residues. As concerns this clone: No antigen is known for it.

This specimen consisted of peripheral blood, obtained on day 0 of AZD1222 vaccination. This receptor was identified in an adult in good health. This chain uses TRBV6-5 with TRBJ2-5; tentative D call: TRBD2 (6 bases). CDR3 protein: CASTAGQETQYF. The CDR3 nucleotides read TGTGCCAGCACTGCGGGACAAGAGACCCAGTACTTC.